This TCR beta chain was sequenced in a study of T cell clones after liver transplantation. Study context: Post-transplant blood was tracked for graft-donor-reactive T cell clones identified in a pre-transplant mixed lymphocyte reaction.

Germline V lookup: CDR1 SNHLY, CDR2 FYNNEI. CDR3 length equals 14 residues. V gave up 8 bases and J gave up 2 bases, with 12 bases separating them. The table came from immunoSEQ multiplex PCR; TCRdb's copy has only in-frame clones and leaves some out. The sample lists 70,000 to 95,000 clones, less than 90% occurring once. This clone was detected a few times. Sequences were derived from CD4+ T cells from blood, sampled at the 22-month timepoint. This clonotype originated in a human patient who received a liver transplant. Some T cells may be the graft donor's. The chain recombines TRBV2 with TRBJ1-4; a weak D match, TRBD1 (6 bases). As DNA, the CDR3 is TGTGCCAGCGTTTCGGACAGTACTAATGAAAAACTGTTTTTT. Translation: CASVSDSTNEKLFF.